One and the same sample provided the 12 T cell receptor beta chains below, sequenced in a study of T cell responses to AZD1222 COVID-19 vaccine. The table came from immunoSEQ multiplex PCR; TCRdb's copy has only in-frame clones and leaves some out. The table shows around 110,000 clones, with 85% to 90% occurring only once. Sequencing was performed on peripheral blood, taken on day 0 of AZD1222 vaccination. These receptors were taken from an adult in good health.

The sample holds many counts of this clone. The chain combines TRBV9 with TRBJ2-3; the match to TRBD2 covers 12 bases. The CDR3 runs to 16 residues. Per the germline V gene, CDR1 is SGDLS and CDR2 is YYNGEE. The junction had 2 bases not matched to a gene; V was cut back by 3 bases and J by 0 bases. This CDR3 reads CASSAGTSGSTDTQYF. In nucleotides, the CDR3 is TGTGCCAGCAGCGCCGGGACTAGCGGGAGCACAGATACGCAGTATTTT.

The chain couples TRBV14 to TRBJ2-5; D gene uncertain. This CDR3 contains 13 residues. Germline V gene data show CDR1 as SGHDN and CDR2 as FVKESK. Trimming removed 0 bases from V and 3 bases from J, with 5 bases in between. The CDR3 nucleotides read TGTGCCAGCAGCCAAGAATTGGAAGAGACCCAGTACTTC. Residues: CASSQELEETQYF.

The gene calls are TRBV11-3 and TRBJ2-1, with D perhaps given as TRBD1 or TRBD2 (5 bases each). The CDR3 is 15 residues long. V dropped 1 base and J dropped 8 bases, with 15 bases sitting between them. The germline V gene encodes CDR1 SGHNT and CDR2 YENEEA. As DNA, the CDR3 is TGTGCCAGCAGCTTAGGGTATCGGGACGAAGATGAGCAGTTCTTC. Protein product: CASSLGYRDEDEQFF.

The rearrangement uses TRBV7-3 and TRBJ2-6, with D perhaps matching TRBD2 (7 bases). The CDR3 consists of 18 residues. V was clipped by 5 bases and J by 1 base, with 18 bases between them. Germline-derived CDR1 and CDR2 are SGHTA and FQGTGA. The CDR3 coding sequence is TGTGCCAGCAGCCCACCGGGGCGGGGGCGGTCTGGGGCCAACGTCCTGACTTTC. Translating gives CASSPPGRGRSGANVLTF.

J is TRBJ1-1 and V is TRBV6-6; 7 bases align to TRBD1. The CDR3 contains 16 residues. J gave up 2 bases and V 5 bases, and 11 bases lay outside the gene matches. Looked up from germline, CDR1 is MNHNY and CDR2 is SVGAGI (reference sequence). CDR3 protein: CASSLPRTGENTEAFF. CDR3 sequence (DNA): TGTGCCAGCAGTCTGCCCAGGACAGGCGAAAACACTGAAGCTTTCTTT.

This chain joins TRBV6-5 and TRBJ1-2, with unresolved D. Trimming left V 2 bases short and J 4 bases short, with 11 bases between. From germline, CDR1 is MNHEY and CDR2 SVGAGI. This CDR3 has 14 residues. The CDR3 region is CASSYGIARYGYTF. CDR3 in DNA: TGTGCCAGCAGTTACGGGATCGCTCGCTATGGCTACACCTTC.

The V and J genes are TRBV27 and TRBJ1-1, with D perhaps TRBD1 (6 bases). This CDR3 spans 15 amino acids. Germline values: CDR1 MNHEY, CDR2 SMNVEV (reference sequence). V lost 2 bases to trimming and J lost 5 bases, with 15 bases between them. CDR3 sequence reads: CASSLGWGRGTEAFF. The CDR3 region has the DNA TGTGCCAGCAGTTTAGGTTGGGGGCGTGGGACTGAAGCTTTCTTT.

V and J are TRBV4-3 and TRBJ1-2; D is uncertain. This CDR3 comprises 14 residues. In germline, CDR1 is LGHNA, CDR2 YSLEER. V was shortened by 0 bases and J by 2 bases, with 7 bases between the two germline ends. The CDR3 sequence: CASSQEFSNYGYTF. CDR3 sequence (DNA): TGCGCCAGCAGCCAAGAGTTTTCCAACTATGGCTACACCTTC.

The J gene is TRBJ1-3, the V gene TRBV7-2; 7 nucleotides align to TRBD1. V was clipped by 4 bases and J by 4 bases; unmatched bases: 4. CDR1 and CDR2 from the germline V gene are SGHTA and FQGNSA. The CDR3 is made up of 14 amino acids. The chain's CDR3 is CASSSQGQGNTIYF. CDR3 nucleotide sequence: TGTGCCAGCAGCTCACAGGGGCAGGGAAACACCATATATTTT.

J is TRBJ2-3 and V is TRBV7-8; TRBD2 agrees at 7 bases. Trimming removed 4 bases from V and 1 base from J; junction bases left unmatched: 14. The CDR3 is made up of 18 amino acids. Germline loops: CDR1 SGHVS, CDR2 FQNEAQ. For the CDR3, the DNA is TGTGCCAGCAGCTCGCAAGGAGGAACTAGCGTCGGCACAGATACGCAGTATTTT. Translation gives CASSSQGGTSVGTDTQYF.

About this clone: The sample carries other DNA sequences with the same CDR3. This chain joins TRBV5-1 and TRBJ1-4; D is perhaps TRBD1 (5 bases). This CDR3 has 13 amino acids. Looked up from germline, CDR1 is SGHRS and CDR2 is YFSETQ. Between the trimmed V and J ends, which lost 4 bases and 6 bases, there was a span of 10 bases. The CDR3 sequence: CASSLGTYEKLFF. In nucleotides, the CDR3 is TGCGCCAGCAGCCTGGGGACGTATGAAAAACTGTTTTTT.

The CDR3 coding sequence is TGTGCCAGCAGCGTAGCTTACGGGGAGGACTATGGCTACACCTTC. It specifies CASSVAYGEDYGYTF. J is TRBJ1-2 and V is TRBV9; D unresolved. In germline, CDR1 is SGDLS, CDR2 YYNGEE. V lost 0 bases, J lost 3 bases, and 12 bases lay in between. The CDR3 is made up of 15 amino acids.